What follows are 12 T cell receptor beta chains derived from one specimen sequenced in a study of CD4 T cells in relation to SARS-CoV-2 and coronaviruses. CD4+ T cells from unexposed donors were obtained before the COVID-19 pandemic (2011-2018). CD4+ T cells were isolated from the cells after more than nine days of culture. Sequencing used immunoSEQ multiplex PCR; TCRdb keeps in-frame clones, though not all of them. The sample carries about 23,000 clones, over 60% recorded once. These TCRs' antigens remain unknown. Sequenced: CD4+ T cells from PBMCs, cultured in vitro. The receptors come from a human donor in good health.

The chain recombines TRBV7-8 with TRBJ1-5; D remains unclear. Germline loops: CDR1 SGHVS, CDR2 FQNEAQ. V dropped 2 bases and J dropped 6 bases, with 14 bases sitting between them. This CDR3 is 15 amino acids long. The CDR3 region has the DNA TGTGCCAGCAGCTTACAAGGGATCGTGGCTCAGCCCCAGCATTTT. It specifies CASSLQGIVAQPQHF.

The rearrangement uses TRBV3-1 (or the pseudogene TRBV3-2) and TRBJ2-2, with 10 bases aligning to TRBD2. CDR3 length: 17 amino acids. Germline CDR1 LGHDT, CDR2 YNNKEL (reference sequence). The junction had 8 bases not matched to a gene; V was cut back by 1 base and J by 6 bases. The CDR3 DNA reads as TGTGCCAGCAGCCAAGGCGGACTAGCGGATCCCCCCGGGGAGCTGTTTTTT. Residues: CASSQGGLADPPGELFF.

The chain uses TRBV19 and TRBJ1-3; TRBD1 might be the D (6 bases). This CDR3 has 17 amino acids. V gave up 5 bases and J gave up 0 bases, with 17 bases separating them. CDR1 and CDR2 from the germline V gene are LNHDA and SQIVND (reference sequence). The CDR3 DNA reads TGTGCCAGTAGTGACCTACAGGGCGGAGGCTCTGGAAACACCATATATTTT. This translates into CASSDLQGGGSGNTIYF. Looking up the rest from reference TRBV19 and TRBJ1-3 gives the full variable domain: DGGITQSPKYLFRKEGQNVTLSCEQNLNHDAMYWYRQDPGQGLRLIYYSQIVNDFQKGDIAEGYSVSREKKESFPLTVTSAQKNPTAFYLCASSDLQGGGSGNTIYFGEGSWLTVV.

This clone occurred once. J is TRBJ2-6 and V is TRBV14; 8 nucleotides agree with TRBD1. CDR1 is SGHDN and CDR2 is FVKESK in the germline V gene. J gave up 4 bases and V 1 base, and 6 bases lay outside the gene matches. The CDR3 sequence is 17 residues long. CDR3 sequence: CASSQGQGRTGANVLTF. The CDR3, as DNA: TGTGCCAGCAGCCAAGGACAGGGGCGGACCGGGGCCAACGTCCTGACTTTC.

The chain is built from TRBV13 and TRBJ1-5, with D uncertain. CDR1 is PRHDT, CDR2 FYEKMQ, per germline (reference sequence). The CDR3 runs 16 residues. V gave up 0 bases and J gave up 3 bases, with 12 bases separating them. Written as DNA, the CDR3 is TGTGCCAGCAGCTTAGGCCCAACGCGTGACAATCAGCCCCAGCATTTT. It translates to CASSLGPTRDNQPQHF. The complete variable domain, with remaining parts taken from reference TRBV13 and TRBJ1-5, reads AAGVIQSPRHLIKEKRETATLKCYPIPRHDTVYWYQQGPGQDPQFLISFYEKMQSDKGSIPDRFSAQQFSDYHSELNMSSLELGDSALYFCASSLGPTRDNQPQHFGDGTRLSIL.

The chain joins TRBV5-1 to TRBJ1-1; 7 bases are shared with TRBD1. V was clipped by 4 bases and J by 1 base; unmatched bases: 7. Germline assignment: CDR1 SGHRS and CDR2 YFSETQ. This CDR3 is built from 15 residues. The CDR3 loop is CASSSPYRGNTEAFF. The CDR3 bases are TGCGCCAGCAGCAGCCCGTACAGGGGGAACACTGAAGCTTTCTTT.

The V and J genes are TRBV7-3 and TRBJ2-3, with TRBD2 identical over 15 bases. V was clipped by 5 bases and J by 3 bases; unmatched bases: 3. Looked up from germline, CDR1 is SGHTA and CDR2 is FQGTGA. This CDR3 has 16 residues. CDR3 sequence: CASSPGLAGGTDTQYF. The CDR3, as DNA: TGTGCCAGCAGCCCGGGACTAGCGGGAGGTACAGATACGCAGTATTTT.

The rearrangement links TRBV19 to TRBJ1-5, with a weak D call TRBD1 (5 bases). Trimming stripped 8 bases from V and 4 bases from J, with 12 bases between. The CDR3 extends over 13 amino acids. Germline V lookup: CDR1 LNHDA, CDR2 SQIVND (reference sequence). The CDR3 region has the DNA TGTGCCAGTCACTCCAGGGATAATCAGCCCCAGCATTTT. Translated: CASHSRDNQPQHF.

This rearrangement joins TRBV24-1 to TRBJ1-1; D is unclear. The CDR3 spans 14 residues. Trimming pared 2 bases from V and 1 base from J, leaving 7 bases between. In germline, CDR1 is KGHDR, CDR2 SFDVKD. CDR3 coding DNA: TGTGCCACCAGTGATTCCGGACCGAACACTGAAGCTTTCTTT. Encoded protein: CATSDSGPNTEAFF.

The chain has TRBV7-7 and TRBJ2-3; D gene ambiguous. The CDR3 is 16 amino acids. V was shortened by 1 base and J by 5 bases, with 16 bases between the two germline ends. Germline V CDR1 and CDR2: SSHAT, FNYEAQ (reference sequence). The CDR3 reads CASSLGVLANGDTQYF. DNA of the CDR3: TGTGCCAGCAGCTTAGGGGTTTTGGCGAATGGAGATACGCAGTATTTT.

The chain links TRBV20-1 to TRBJ2-1; TRBD2 matches 7 bases. The CDR3 runs 14 residues. The germline gives CDR1 DFQATT, CDR2 SNEGSKA (reference sequence). V lost 3 bases to trimming and J lost 3 bases; unmatched junction nucleotides: 5. The CDR3 nucleotides are TGCAGTGCTAGTGCCCTAGCGGACTACAATGAGCAGTTCTTC. This encodes CSASALADYNEQFF.

This clone was seen only once. V gene TRBV15 combines with J gene TRBJ1-6; D not certain. Trimming cost V 5 bases and J 9 bases, with 20 bases left between them. The CDR3 spans 16 residues. Germline-derived CDR1 and CDR2 are LNHNV and YYDKDF (reference sequence). In nucleotides, the CDR3 is TGTGCCACCAGCCCCAGAAGTGGGCAGCTGGGTTCACCCCTCCACTTT. Translation: CATSPRSGQLGSPLHF.